The clone carrying this T cell receptor (beta chain) was observed a few times. Its cognate antigen is unknown. These data come from a study of a mutant IDH1 vaccine in newly diagnosed glioma. On the study more broadly: Each patient was administered eight vaccinations, scheduled in weeks 1, 3, 5, 7, 11, 15, 19 and 23. Commencement of vaccination occurred 4-6 weeks following radiotherapy alone, or concurrently with temozolomide cycles. The earlier regimen, radiotherapy, temozolomide, or both, was most often both.

Time point indicated: week 5, during vaccination. Vaccine doses each comprised 300 ug of mutant IDH1 20-mer peptide, with topical imiquimod. The CDR3 contains 13 residues. V dropped 6 bases and J dropped 4 bases, with 16 bases sitting between them. Per the germline V gene, CDR1 is SQVTM and CDR2 is ANQGSEA. Assay used: immunoSEQ multiplex PCR; TCRdb lists only in-frame clones, some missing. The data contain 35,000 to 45,000 clones, roughly 76% of them singletons. The chain employs TRBV29-1 and TRBJ2-7; no definite D call. The sequence was obtained from a man in his fifties or sixties with glioma. Sample: PBMCs, taken from a glioma patient whose treatment included an IDH1 peptide vaccine. In DNA form, the CDR3 reads TGCAGCGTCTTTAAGTTGGACGGATACGAGCAGTACTTC. Amino acid sequence: CSVFKLDGYEQYF.